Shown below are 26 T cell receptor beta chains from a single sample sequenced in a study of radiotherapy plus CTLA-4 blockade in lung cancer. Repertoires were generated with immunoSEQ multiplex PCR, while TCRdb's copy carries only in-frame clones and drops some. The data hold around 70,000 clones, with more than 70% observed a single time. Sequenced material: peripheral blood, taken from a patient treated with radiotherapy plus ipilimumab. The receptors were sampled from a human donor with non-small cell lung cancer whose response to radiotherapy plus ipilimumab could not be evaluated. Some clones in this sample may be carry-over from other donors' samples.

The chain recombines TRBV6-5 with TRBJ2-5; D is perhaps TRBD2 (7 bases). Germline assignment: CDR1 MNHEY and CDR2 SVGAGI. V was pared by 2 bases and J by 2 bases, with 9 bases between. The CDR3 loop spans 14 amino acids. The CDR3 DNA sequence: TGTGCCAGCAGTTACGGGGGGGCACAAGAGACCCAGTACTTC. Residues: CASSYGGAQETQYF.

Written as DNA, the CDR3 is TGTGCCAGCAGCTCTCAGGGCAACTCCTACAATGAGCAGTTCTTC. Amino acid sequence: CASSSQGNSYNEQFF. The rearrangement joins TRBV5-4 to TRBJ2-1; TRBD1 is a possible D gene (5 bases). The germline CDR1 and CDR2 sequences are SGHNT and YYREEE (reference sequence). The CDR3 length is 15 residues. The germline V and J ends were trimmed by 3 bases and 0 bases, with 10 bases remaining between them.

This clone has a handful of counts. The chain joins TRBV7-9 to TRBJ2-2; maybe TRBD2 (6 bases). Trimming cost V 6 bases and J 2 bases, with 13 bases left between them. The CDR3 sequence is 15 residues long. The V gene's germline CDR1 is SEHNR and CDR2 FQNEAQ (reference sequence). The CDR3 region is CASRFGEVNTGELFF. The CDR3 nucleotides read TGTGCCAGCAGATTCGGGGAGGTCAACACCGGGGAGCTGTTTTTT.

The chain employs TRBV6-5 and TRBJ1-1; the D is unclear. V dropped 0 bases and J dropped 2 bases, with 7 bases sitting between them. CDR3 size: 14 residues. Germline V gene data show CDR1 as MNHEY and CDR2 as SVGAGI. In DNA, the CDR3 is TGTGCCAGCAGTTACTCCGGTCTCAACACTGAAGCTTTCTTT. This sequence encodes CASSYSGLNTEAFF.

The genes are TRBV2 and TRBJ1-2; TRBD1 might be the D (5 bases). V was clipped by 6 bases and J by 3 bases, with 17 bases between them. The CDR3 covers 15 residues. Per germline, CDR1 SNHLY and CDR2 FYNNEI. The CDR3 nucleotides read TGTGCCAGCAGCCCCGGGGGGGGAGGCGACTATGGCTACACCTTC. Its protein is CASSPGGGGDYGYTF.

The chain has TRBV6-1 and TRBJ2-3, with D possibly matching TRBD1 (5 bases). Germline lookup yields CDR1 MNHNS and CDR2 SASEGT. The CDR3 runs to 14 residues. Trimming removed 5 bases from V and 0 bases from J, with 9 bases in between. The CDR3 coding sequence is TGTGCCAGCAGTCCAGGGTCTAGCACAGATACGCAGTATTTT. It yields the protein CASSPGSSTDTQYF.

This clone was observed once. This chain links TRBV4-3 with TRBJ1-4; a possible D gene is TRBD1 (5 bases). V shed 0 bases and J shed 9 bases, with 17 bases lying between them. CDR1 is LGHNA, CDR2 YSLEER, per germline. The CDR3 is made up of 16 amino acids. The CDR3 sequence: CASSQDGAGLSKKLFF. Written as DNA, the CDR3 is TGCGCCAGCAGCCAAGATGGGGCAGGGCTATCGAAAAAACTGTTTTTT.

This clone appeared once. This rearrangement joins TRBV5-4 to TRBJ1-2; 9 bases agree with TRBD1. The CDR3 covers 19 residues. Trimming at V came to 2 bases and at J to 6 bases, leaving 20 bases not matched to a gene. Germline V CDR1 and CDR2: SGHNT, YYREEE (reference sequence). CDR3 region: CASSFNFGTGRGGTDGYTF. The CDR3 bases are TGTGCCAGCAGCTTTAATTTCGGGACAGGGAGAGGGGGCACGGATGGCTACACCTTC.

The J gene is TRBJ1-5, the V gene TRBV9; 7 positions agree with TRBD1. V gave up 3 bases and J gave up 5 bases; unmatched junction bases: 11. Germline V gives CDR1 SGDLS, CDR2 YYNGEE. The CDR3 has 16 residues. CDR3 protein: CASSAAGGRGYQPQHF. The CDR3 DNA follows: TGTGCCAGCAGCGCGGCAGGGGGGAGAGGATATCAGCCCCAGCATTTT.

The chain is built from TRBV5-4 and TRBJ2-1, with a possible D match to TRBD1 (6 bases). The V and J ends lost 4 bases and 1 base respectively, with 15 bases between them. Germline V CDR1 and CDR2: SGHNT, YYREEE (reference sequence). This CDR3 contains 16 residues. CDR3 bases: TGTGCCAGCAGCCCTCCCGGAACAGGGTCCTACAATGAGCAGTTCTTC. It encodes CASSPPGTGSYNEQFF.

CDR3 in amino acids: CASSSGYGTGTYEQYF. CDR3 in DNA: TGTGCCAGTAGTTCCGGGTATGGGACAGGGACCTACGAGCAGTACTTC. J is TRBJ2-7 and V is TRBV19, with 9 bases lining up with TRBD1. The germline CDR1 and CDR2 sequences are LNHDA and SQIVND (reference sequence). V trimming: 5 bases; J trimming: 2 bases; junction bases outside the gene matches: 10. The CDR3 runs to 16 residues.

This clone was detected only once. The CDR3 DNA is TGCAGCGTTGGGGCAGGGGCTGCTTTCTTT. Protein product: CSVGAGAAFF. The rearrangement joins TRBV29-1 to TRBJ1-1, with a possible D match to TRBD1 (6 bases). The CDR3 length is 10 residues. Germline-derived CDR1 and CDR2 are SQVTM and ANQGSEA. Trimming took 4 bases from V and 11 from J, leaving 11 bases between them.

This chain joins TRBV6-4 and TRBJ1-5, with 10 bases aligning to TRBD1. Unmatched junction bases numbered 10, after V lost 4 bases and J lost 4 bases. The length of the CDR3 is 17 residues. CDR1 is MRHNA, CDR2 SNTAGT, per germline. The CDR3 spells CASSGQGAELRNQPQHF. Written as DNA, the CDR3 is TGTGCCAGCAGTGGACAGGGGGCGGAGTTGAGAAATCAGCCCCAGCATTTT.

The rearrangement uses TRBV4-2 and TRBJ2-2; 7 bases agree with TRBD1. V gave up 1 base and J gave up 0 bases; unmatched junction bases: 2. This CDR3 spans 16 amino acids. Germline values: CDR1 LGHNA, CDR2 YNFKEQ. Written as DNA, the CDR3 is TGTGCCAGCAGCCAAGTCGGGACAGCGAACACCGGGGAGCTGTTTTTT. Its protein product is CASSQVGTANTGELFF.

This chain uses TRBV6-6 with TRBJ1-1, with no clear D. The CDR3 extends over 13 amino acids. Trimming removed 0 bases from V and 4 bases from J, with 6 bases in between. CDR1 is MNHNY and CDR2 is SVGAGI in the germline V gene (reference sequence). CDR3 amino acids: CASSYSSLTEAFF. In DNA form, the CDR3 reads TGTGCCAGCAGTTACTCGAGTCTCACTGAAGCTTTCTTT.

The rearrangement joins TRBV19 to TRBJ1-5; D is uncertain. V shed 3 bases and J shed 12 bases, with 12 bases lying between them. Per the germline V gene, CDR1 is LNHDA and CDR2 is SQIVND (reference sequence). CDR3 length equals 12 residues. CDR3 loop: CASSMRTLGQHF. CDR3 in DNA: TGTGCCAGTAGTATGCGGACTCTTGGCCAGCATTTT.

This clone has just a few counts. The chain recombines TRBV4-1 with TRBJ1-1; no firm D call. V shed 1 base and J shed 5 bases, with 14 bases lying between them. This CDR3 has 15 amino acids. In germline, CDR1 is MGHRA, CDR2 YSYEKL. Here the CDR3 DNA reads TGCGCCAGCAGCCAAGGATGGCGGGTGGGGACTGAAGCTTTCTTT. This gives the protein CASSQGWRVGTEAFF.

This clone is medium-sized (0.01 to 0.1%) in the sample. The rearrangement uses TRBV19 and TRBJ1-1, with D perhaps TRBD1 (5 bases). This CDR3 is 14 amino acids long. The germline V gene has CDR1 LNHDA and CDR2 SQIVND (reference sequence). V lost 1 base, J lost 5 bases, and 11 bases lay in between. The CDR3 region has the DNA TGTGCCAGTAGTATAGCGGGAGAGGGGACTGAAGCTTTCTTT. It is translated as CASSIAGEGTEAFF.

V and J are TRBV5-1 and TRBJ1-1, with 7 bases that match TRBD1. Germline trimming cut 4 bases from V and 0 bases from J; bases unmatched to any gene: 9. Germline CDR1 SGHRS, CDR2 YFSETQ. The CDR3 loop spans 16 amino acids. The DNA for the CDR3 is TGCGCCAGCAGCCGGGACAGCATTTTGATGAACACTGAAGCTTTCTTT. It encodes CASSRDSILMNTEAFF. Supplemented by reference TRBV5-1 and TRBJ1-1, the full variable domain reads KAGVTQTPRYLIKTRGQQVTLSCSPISGHRSVSWYQQTPGQGLQFLFEYFSETQRNKGNFPGRFSGRQFSNSRSEMNVSTLELGDSALYLCASSRDSILMNTEAFFGQGTRLTVV.

The CDR3 DNA sequence: TGCGCCAGCAGCCCTGGACAGTATGGCTACACCTTC. Translated, it gives CASSPGQYGYTF. The chain links TRBV5-1 to TRBJ1-2; perhaps TRBD1 as D (6 bases). Germline V gene sequence: CDR1 SGHRS, CDR2 YFSETQ. V was cut by 4 bases and J by 5 bases, with 9 bases left in between. This CDR3 is 12 amino acids long.

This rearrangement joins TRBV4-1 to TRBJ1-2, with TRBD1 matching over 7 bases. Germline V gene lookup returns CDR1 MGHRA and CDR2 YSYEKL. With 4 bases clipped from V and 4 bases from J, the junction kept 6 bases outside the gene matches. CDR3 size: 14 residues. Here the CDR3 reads CASSPSGTAYGYTF. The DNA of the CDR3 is TGCGCCAGCAGCCCTTCCGGGACAGCCTATGGCTACACCTTC.

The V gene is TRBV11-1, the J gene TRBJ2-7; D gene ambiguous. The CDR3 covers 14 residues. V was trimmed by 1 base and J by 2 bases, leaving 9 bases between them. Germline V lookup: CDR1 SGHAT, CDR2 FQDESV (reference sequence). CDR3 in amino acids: CASSLGGSPYEQYF. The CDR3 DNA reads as TGTGCCAGCAGCTTAGGAGGTTCTCCCTACGAGCAGTACTTC. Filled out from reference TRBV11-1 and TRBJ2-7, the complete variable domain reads EAEVAQSPRYKITEKSQAVAFWCDPISGHATLYWYRQILGQGPELLVQFQDESVVDDSQLPKDRFSAERLKGVDSTLKIQPAELGDSAMYLCASSLGGSPYEQYFGPGTRLTVT.

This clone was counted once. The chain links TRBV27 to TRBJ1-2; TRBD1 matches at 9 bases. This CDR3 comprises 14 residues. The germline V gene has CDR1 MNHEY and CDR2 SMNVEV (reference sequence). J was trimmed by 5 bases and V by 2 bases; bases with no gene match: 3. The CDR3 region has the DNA TGTGCCAGCAGTTTAGCGGGACAGGGTTATGGCTACACCTTC. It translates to CASSLAGQGYGYTF.

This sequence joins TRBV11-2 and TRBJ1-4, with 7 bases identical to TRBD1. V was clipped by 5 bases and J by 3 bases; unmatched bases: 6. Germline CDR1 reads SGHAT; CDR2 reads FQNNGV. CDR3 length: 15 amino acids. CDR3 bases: TGTGCCAGCAGCCCCAGGGGGTGGGCTAATGAAAAACTGTTTTTT. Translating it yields CASSPRGWANEKLFF. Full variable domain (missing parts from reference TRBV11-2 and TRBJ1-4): EAGVAQSPRYKIIEKRQSVAFWCNPISGHATLYWYQQILGQGPKLLIQFQNNGVVDDSQLPKDRFSAERLKGVDSTLKIQPAKLEDSAVYLCASSPRGWANEKLFFGSGTQLSVL.

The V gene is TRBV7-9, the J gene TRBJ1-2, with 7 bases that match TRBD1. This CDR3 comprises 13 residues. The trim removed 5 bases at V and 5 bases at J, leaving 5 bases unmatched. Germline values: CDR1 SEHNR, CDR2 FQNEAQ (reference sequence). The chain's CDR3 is CASSPGQPYGYTF. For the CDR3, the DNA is TGTGCCAGCAGCCCGGGACAGCCTTATGGCTACACCTTC.

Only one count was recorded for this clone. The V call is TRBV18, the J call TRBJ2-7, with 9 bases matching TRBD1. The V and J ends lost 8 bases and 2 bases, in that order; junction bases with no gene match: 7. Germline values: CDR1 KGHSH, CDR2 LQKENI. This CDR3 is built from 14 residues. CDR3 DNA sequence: TGTGCCAGCCGCAAGGGACAGGGACCCTACGAGCAGTACTTC. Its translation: CASRKGQGPYEQYF.